The 18 T cell receptor beta chains given below trace back to one sample, sequenced in a study of blood T cell repertoires in COVID-19. TCRdb's table, derived via immunoSEQ multiplex PCR, lists solely in-frame clones and lacks some. The data show around 230,000 clones, with approximately 90% seen just once and about 2.4% held by the top ten. The sequencing input was PBMCs or T cells enriched from blood (not recorded which). Receptors were obtained from a woman aged 30 to 39 who had recovered from COVID-19.

The rearrangement links TRBV4-2 to TRBJ2-1; 10 bases are shared with TRBD2. Per the germline V gene, CDR1 is LGHNA and CDR2 is YNFKEQ. The CDR3 has 13 amino acids. Unmatched junction bases numbered 5, after V lost 7 bases and J lost 8 bases. CDR3 nucleotides: TGTGCCAGCAAATTAGCGGGGGGTTATGAGCAGTTCTTC. It translates to CASKLAGGYEQFF.

The chain couples TRBV6-4 to TRBJ1-5; D ambiguous. The CDR3 has 14 amino acids. From germline, CDR1 is MRHNA and CDR2 SNTAGT. Between the trimmed V and J ends, which lost 3 bases and 7 bases, there was a span of 13 bases. The DNA of the CDR3 is TGTGCCAGCAGTGAAGGAGGTATAGGCCAGCCCCAGCATTTT. Protein sequence: CASSEGGIGQPQHF.

J is TRBJ2-3 and V is TRBV9; TRBD2 matches at 9 bases. The J segment lost 6 bases and the V segment lost 3 bases, leaving 14 bases of the junction unmatched. The CDR3 is 17 residues long. CDR1 and CDR2 from the germline V gene are SGDLS and YYNGEE. Here the CDR3 DNA reads TGTGCCAGCAGCGGAAACAGAGGCGGGGGGGCAGGGGATACGCAGTATTTT. Translated, it gives CASSGNRGGGAGDTQYF.

This sequence joins TRBV20-1 and TRBJ1-2; 7 nucleotides match TRBD1. The CDR3 contains 14 residues. Trimming at V came to 3 bases and at J to 3 bases, leaving 7 bases not matched to a gene. Germline-derived CDR1 and CDR2 are DFQATT and SNEGSKA (reference sequence). In nucleotides, the CDR3 is TGCAGTGCTAGTGAGACAGGGCCTCACTATGGCTACACCTTC. It translates to CSASETGPHYGYTF.

In its sample, this clone was seen a few times. This sequence joins TRBV9 and TRBJ1-2; 8 bases line up with TRBD1. The CDR3 is 15 residues long. The germline V gene encodes CDR1 SGDLS and CDR2 YYNGEE. V shed 1 base, J shed 5 bases, and the junction held 7 bases outside the gene matches. The CDR3 nucleotides read TGTGCCAGCAGCGTAACCGGACAGGGCACTTATGGCTACACCTTC. Its protein is CASSVTGQGTYGYTF.

The genes are TRBV6-2 or TRBV6-3 and TRBJ2-3; 8 bases map to TRBD2. V trimming: 2 bases; J trimming: 0 bases; junction bases outside the gene matches: 10. From germline, CDR1 is MNHEY and CDR2 SVGEGT. The CDR3 extends over 18 amino acids. The CDR3 region has the DNA TGTGCCAGCAGTTACGGGGAGTTGCGGGGGGTCAGCACAGATACGCAGTATTTT. Translation gives CASSYGELRGVSTDTQYF.

The chain links TRBV5-6 to TRBJ1-5; tentative D call: TRBD1 (5 bases). Germline values: CDR1 SGHDT, CDR2 YYEEEE. The V gene lost 0 bases and the J gene lost 5 bases, with 12 bases spanning the gap. The CDR3 spans 15 residues. Here the CDR3 DNA reads TGTGCCAGCAGCTTGGCCGGGGGGTCCGATCAGCCCCAGCATTTT. It is translated as CASSLAGGSDQPQHF.

Only one count was recorded for this clone. The chain uses TRBV18 and TRBJ2-4; D gene uncertain. V lost 2 bases and J 0 bases, leaving 14 bases between the germline ends. CDR3 length: 17 residues. Per the germline V gene, CDR1 is KGHSH and CDR2 is LQKENI. In nucleotides, the CDR3 is TGTGCCAGCTCACCAATCTATGAGTCACTAGCCAAAAACATTCAGTACTTC. Protein sequence: CASSPIYESLAKNIQYF.

The rearrangement links TRBV4-1 to TRBJ1-3; TRBD1 matches 10 bases. Germline V CDR1 and CDR2: MGHRA, YSYEKL. J gave up 4 bases and V 1 base, and 4 bases lay outside the gene matches. CDR3 length: 16 residues. The CDR3 bases are TGCGCCAGCAGCCAAGCGGGACAGGGGCTAGGAAACACCATATATTTT. Its translation is CASSQAGQGLGNTIYF.

The chain carries TRBV27 and TRBJ1-5; a weak D match, TRBD1 (6 bases). V was clipped by 5 bases and J by 6 bases, with 11 bases between them. The CDR3 is 13 amino acids. Germline assignment: CDR1 MNHEY and CDR2 SMNVEV (reference sequence). The CDR3 sequence: CASSTLGGQPQHF. CDR3 DNA: TGTGCCAGCAGTACCCTAGGGGGTCAGCCCCAGCATTTT.

The rearrangement joins TRBV5-6 to TRBJ2-1; 15 bases are a match to TRBD2. The CDR3 is 16 residues long. V was pared by 6 bases and J by 7 bases, with 8 bases of the junction left unmatched. Per germline, CDR1 SGHDT and CDR2 YYEEEE. The CDR3 region has the DNA TGTGCCAGCAAAACCGGACTAGCGGGGGGGCAGAATGAGCAGTTCTTC. Translated, it gives CASKTGLAGGQNEQFF. Using reference TRBV5-6 and TRBJ2-1 for the parts outside the CDR3, the full variable domain is DAGVTQSPTHLIKTRGQQVTLRCSPKSGHDTVSWYQQALGQGPQFIFQYYEEEERQRGNFPDRFSGHQFPNYSSELNVNALLLGDSALYLCASKTGLAGGQNEQFFGPGTRLTVL.

This chain connects TRBV5-5 to TRBJ1-2; tentative D call: TRBD1 (5 bases). The CDR3 covers 16 residues. Germline CDR1 SGHKS, CDR2 YYEKEE (reference sequence). The V gene lost 2 bases and the J gene lost 4 bases, with 18 bases spanning the gap. CDR3: CASSLGGSGNLYGYTF. CDR3 DNA sequence: TGTGCCAGCAGCTTAGGAGGGTCAGGGAATCTCTATGGCTACACCTTC.

This clone was picked up one time. V gene TRBV2 combines with J gene TRBJ1-4, with D possibly matching TRBD1 (5 bases). Per germline, CDR1 SNHLY and CDR2 FYNNEI. This CDR3 is 15 amino acids long. Trimming pared 6 bases from V and 3 bases from J, leaving 14 bases between. The CDR3, as DNA: TGTGCCAGCAGCGTCCAGGGTTCGGCTAATGAAAAACTGTTTTTT. Its protein product is CASSVQGSANEKLFF. The full variable domain, its missing parts supplied by reference TRBV2 and TRBJ1-4, is EPEVTQTPSHQVTQMGQEVILRCVPISNHLYFYWYRQILGQKVEFLVSFYNNEISEKSEIFDDQFSVERPDGSNFTLKIRSTKLEDSAMYFCASSVQGSANEKLFFGSGTQLSVL.

J is TRBJ2-1 and V is TRBV7-9; no firm D call. This CDR3 has 11 amino acids. V was clipped by 5 bases and J by 3 bases, with 2 bases between them. CDR1 is SEHNR, CDR2 FQNEAQ, per germline (reference sequence). The chain's CDR3 is CASSRYNEQFF. The CDR3, as DNA: TGTGCCAGCAGCCGCTACAATGAGCAGTTCTTC.

The chain is built from TRBV15 and TRBJ1-1; 7 bases match TRBD1. With 3 bases clipped from V and 4 bases from J, the junction kept 5 bases outside the gene matches. Germline V gene lookup returns CDR1 LNHNV and CDR2 YYDKDF (reference sequence). This CDR3 has 14 residues. In DNA form, the CDR3 reads TGTGCCACCAGCAGTACAGGGGTGAGCACTGAAGCTTTCTTT. This codes for CATSSTGVSTEAFF.

J is TRBJ1-5 and V is TRBV24-1; 9 positions match TRBD1. CDR1 is KGHDR, CDR2 SFDVKD, per germline. The J segment lost 5 bases and the V segment lost 9 bases, leaving 10 bases of the junction unmatched. CDR3 length: 15 residues. CDR3 sequence reads: CATRDRAIIDQPQHF. The DNA for the CDR3 is TGTGCCACCCGGGACAGGGCAATAATCGATCAGCCCCAGCATTTT.

The V call is TRBV9, the J call TRBJ2-5, with 9 nucleotides matching TRBD2. The CDR3 consists of 14 residues. The V gene end was trimmed by 4 bases and the J gene end by 5 bases; junction bases not matched to a gene: 6. Germline CDR1 is SGDLS and CDR2 is YYNGEE. The CDR3 nucleotides are TGTGCCAGCAGCATGGGACTAGCAGAGGAGACCCAGTACTTC. It yields the protein CASSMGLAEETQYF.

The J gene is TRBJ2-1, the V gene TRBV9, with TRBD1 identical over 8 bases. Germline values: CDR1 SGDLS, CDR2 YYNGEE. This CDR3 spans 16 amino acids. The V and J ends lost 3 bases and 5 bases, in that order; junction bases with no gene match: 10. CDR3 sequence (DNA): TGTGCCAGCAGCGCGTTCAACAGGGGGAAGGACAATGAGCAGTTCTTC. This codes for CASSAFNRGKDNEQFF.